The clone carrying this TCR beta chain was seen once. The antigen remains undetermined. At one boundary the junction diverges from the germline segment, which might be a read error. These data are taken from a study of metastatic and nonmetastatic thyroid tumors. Across the study: Repertoire comparison spanned blood and tumor or nodule tissue of malignant and benign thyroid patients. Notes on the study in general: According to reports, the diversity of TCR beta was significantly higher in malignant thyroid tumors than in benign nodules, and this held in both blood and tumor samples.

In the source study's methods: What underpinned the distant-metastasis classifier for papillary thyroid cancer was the set of CDR3 differences across clinicopathological groups. Via MiXCR, TCRdb re-called the PCR reads. The V and J calls, along with clone size, are taken from TCRdb and not from the paper's own processing. Here the sample spans 13,000 or so clones, 28% being singletons. Nobody among the patients had been given any treatment before thyroid surgery. The receptor comes from a female donor with papillary thyroid cancer or a benign thyroid nodule (not recorded which). Some clones in this sample may be carry-over from other donors' samples. Sequenced material: tumor tissue.

The CDR3 region has the DNA TGTTCCAGCAGCTTGGGGACATTCGACACCGGGGAGCTGTTTTTT. Translating gives CSSSLGTFDTGELFF. The genes are TRBV5-6 and TRBJ2-2; a weak D match, TRBD1 (6 bases). This CDR3 is built from 15 residues. The germline CDR1 and CDR2 sequences are SGHDT and YYEEEE.